One and the same sample provided the 17 T cell receptor beta chains below, sequenced in a study of OX40 agonist ivuxolimab in advanced cancers. The library was prepared using the immunoSEQ multiplex PCR assay. TCRdb provides this immuneACCESS table in a form limited to in-frame rearrangements. Some clones are lacking; in checked studies, under half of them reflect an unresolved V gene, and why the rest are absent is not known. The sample yields about 51,000 clones; about nine tenths were counted once. Jointly, the top ten make up about 3.7% of the sample. The specimen was CD4+ or CD8+ T cells sorted from blood, collected in a trial of the OX40 agonist ivuxolimab. The receptor source for this set is an adult with an advanced solid tumor such as melanoma, head and neck, liver or kidney cancer.

A word on this clone: In the same sample, other DNA sequences code for this CDR3. V and J are TRBV30 and TRBJ2-3; D gene ambiguous. Trimming pared 1 base from V and 3 bases from J, leaving 8 bases between. Per the germline V gene, CDR1 is GTSNPN and CDR2 is SVGIG (reference sequence). The CDR3 runs to 13 residues. CDR3 protein: CAWSGGRTDTQYF. In DNA form, the CDR3 reads TGTGCCTGGAGTGGAGGTAGGACAGATACGCAGTATTTT.

In its sample, this clone was seen once. The chain links TRBV14 to TRBJ1-1, with TRBD1 matching 8 bases. Germline CDR1 is SGHDN and CDR2 is FVKESK. J was trimmed by 2 bases and V by 4 bases; bases with no gene match: 9. The CDR3 covers 16 residues. The CDR3 region is CASSRNDRGGNTEAFF. CDR3 coding DNA: TGTGCCAGCAGCCGCAATGACAGGGGCGGTAACACTGAAGCTTTCTTT. Using reference TRBV14 and TRBJ1-1 for the parts outside the CDR3, the full variable domain is EAGVTQFPSHSVIEKGQTVTLRCDPISGHDNLYWYRRVMGKEIKFLLHFVKESKQDESGMPNNRFLAERTGGTYSTLKVQPAELEDSGVYFCASSRNDRGGNTEAFFGQGTRLTVV.

This chain uses TRBV4-2 with TRBJ1-3; D might be TRBD1 (5 bases). The V end was cut by 2 bases, the J end by 1 base, with 9 bases between. The CDR3 contains 15 residues. The V gene's germline CDR1 is LGHNA and CDR2 YNFKEQ. The CDR3 here is CASSQTRASGNTIYF. In DNA, the CDR3 is TGTGCCAGCAGCCAAACCAGGGCGTCTGGAAACACCATATATTTT.

The chain combines TRBV28 with TRBJ1-1, with D possibly TRBD1 on 5 matching bases. Germline values: CDR1 MDHEN, CDR2 SYDVKM. V was pared by 5 bases and J by 11 bases, with 18 bases between. The CDR3 sequence is 13 residues long. The DNA of the CDR3 is TGTGCCAGCAGTCCGCGTGGGAGTGGGGGGGCTTTCTTT. It yields the protein CASSPRGSGGAFF.

The rearrangement uses TRBV30 and TRBJ1-5; perhaps TRBD1 as D (5 bases). Per germline, CDR1 GTSNPN and CDR2 SVGIG (reference sequence). The V gene lost 1 base and the J gene lost 2 bases, with 21 bases spanning the gap. This CDR3 has 18 amino acids. CDR3 DNA sequence: TGTGCCTGGAGTGACCAGGGTGGGGCCTTCCTCCGCAATCAGCCCCAGCATTTT. It codes for CAWSDQGGAFLRNQPQHF.

V gene TRBV9 combines with J gene TRBJ1-3, with a possible D match to TRBD1 (6 bases). The CDR3 runs to 15 residues. Between the trimmed V and J ends, which lost 2 bases and 0 bases, there was a span of 9 bases. Germline-derived CDR1 and CDR2 are SGDLS and YYNGEE. CDR3 DNA: TGTGCCAGCAGCGTCACAGGGAGCTCTGGAAACACCATATATTTT. Its protein product is CASSVTGSSGNTIYF. The full variable domain, in which reference TRBV9 and TRBJ1-3 provide the parts outside the CDR3, is DSGVTQTPKHLITATGQRVTLRCSPRSGDLSVYWYQQSLDQGLQFLIQYYNGEERAKGNILERFSAQQFPDLHSELNLSSLELGDSALYFCASSVTGSSGNTIYFGEGSWLTVV.

As DNA, the CDR3 is TGCAGCGTTGAAGCCTTTGACACCCTGTACCAAGAGACCCAGTACTTC. It is translated as CSVEAFDTLYQETQYF. The genes are TRBV29-1 and TRBJ2-5, with D unclear. Germline assignment: CDR1 SQVTM and CDR2 ANQGSEA. The V and J ends lost 1 base and 0 bases respectively, with 15 bases between them. The length of the CDR3 is 16 residues. Full variable domain (outside the CDR3, taken from reference TRBV29-1 and TRBJ2-5): SAVISQKPSRDICQRGTSLTIQCQVDSQVTMMFWYRQQPGQSLTLIATANQGSEATYESGFVIDKFPISRPNLTFSTLTVSNMSPEDSSIYLCSVEAFDTLYQETQYFGPGTRLLVL.

The J gene is TRBJ1-5, the V gene TRBV30, with a tentative D call TRBD1 (5 bases). Germline-derived CDR1 and CDR2 are GTSNPN and SVGIG (reference sequence). Trimming shortened V by 5 bases and J by 2 bases, and 16 bases separated the two germline ends. The CDR3 loop spans 15 amino acids. The CDR3 loop reads CAWGGQGLGNQPQHF. CDR3 nucleotides: TGTGCCTGGGGAGGGCAGGGTTTAGGCAATCAGCCCCAGCATTTT.

The chain recombines TRBV28 with TRBJ1-1, with D tentatively TRBD1 (5 bases). This CDR3 has 14 amino acids. Trimming took 6 bases from V and 0 from J, leaving 11 bases between them. The germline V gene encodes CDR1 MDHEN and CDR2 SYDVKM. This CDR3 is CASRKTAVNTEAFF. In DNA, the CDR3 is TGTGCCAGCAGGAAGACAGCCGTGAACACTGAAGCTTTCTTT. Filled out from reference TRBV28 and TRBJ1-1, the complete variable domain reads DVKVTQSSRYLVKRTGEKVFLECVQDMDHENMFWYRQDPGLGLRLIYFSYDVKMKEKGDIPEGYSVSREKKERFSLILESASTNQTSMYLCASRKTAVNTEAFFGQGTRLTVV.

The chain has TRBV10-3 and TRBJ2-1; 9 bases map to TRBD2. Germline V gives CDR1 ENHRY, CDR2 SYGVKD. The CDR3 sequence is 16 residues long. V was pared by 4 bases and J by 9 bases, with 13 bases of the junction left unmatched. The CDR3: CAISAGLERGEFEQFF. CDR3 coding DNA: TGTGCCATCAGTGCCGGGTTGGAGCGGGGGGAATTTGAGCAGTTCTTC.

The rearrangement joins TRBV19 to TRBJ2-6, with D perhaps matching TRBD1 or TRBD2 (5 bases each). From germline, CDR1 is LNHDA and CDR2 SQIVND (reference sequence). This CDR3 is built from 16 residues. The V and J ends lost 2 bases and 3 bases respectively, with 11 bases between them. CDR3 sequence reads: CASSIFGAIGANVLTF. CDR3 bases: TGTGCCAGTAGTATATTCGGGGCTATTGGGGCCAACGTCCTGACTTTC.

The V gene is TRBV28, the J gene TRBJ2-3; TRBD2 aligns across 7 bases. Germline assignment: CDR1 MDHEN and CDR2 SYDVKM. Unmatched junction bases numbered 0, after V lost 5 bases and J lost 4 bases. The CDR3 consists of 12 residues. The CDR3 here is CASSRGADTQYF. CDR3 in DNA: TGTGCCAGCAGTCGGGGGGCAGATACGCAGTATTTT.

This clone has just a few counts. V gene TRBV30 combines with J gene TRBJ1-1, with no clear D. Germline CDR1 and CDR2: GTSNPN and SVGIG (reference sequence). V shed 0 bases and J shed 1 base, with 6 bases lying between them. The CDR3 length is 13 residues. The chain's CDR3 is CAWSVRRNTEAFF. The DNA for the CDR3 is TGTGCCTGGAGTGTACGCAGGAACACTGAAGCTTTCTTT.

The chain has TRBV5-5 and TRBJ1-3; no firm D call. Per the germline V gene, CDR1 is SGHKS and CDR2 is YYEKEE (reference sequence). V shed 0 bases and J shed 4 bases, with 11 bases lying between them. The CDR3 consists of 15 residues. The CDR3 coding sequence is TGTGCCAGCAGCTTGGCAAAGGAAGCGGGAAACACCATATATTTT. Amino acid sequence: CASSLAKEAGNTIYF. Combining the CDR3 with reference TRBV5-5 and TRBJ1-3 gives the whole variable domain DAGVTQSPTHLIKTRGQQVTLRCSPISGHKSVSWYQQVLGQGPQFIFQYYEKEERGRGNFPDRFSARQFPNYSSELNVNALLLGDSALYLCASSLAKEAGNTIYFGEGSWLTVV.

The genes are TRBV9 and TRBJ1-2; weak D call: TRBD1 (6 bases). Trimming removed 4 bases at V and 0 bases at J, with 13 bases between. Germline V gene lookup returns CDR1 SGDLS and CDR2 YYNGEE. The CDR3 sequence is 15 residues long. CDR3 in DNA: TGTGCCAGCAGCCCCCCACAGGGACCTAACTATGGCTACACCTTC. Translated, it gives CASSPPQGPNYGYTF. The variable domain in full, with the rest retrieved from reference TRBV9 and TRBJ1-2, is DSGVTQTPKHLITATGQRVTLRCSPRSGDLSVYWYQQSLDQGLQFLIQYYNGEERAKGNILERFSAQQFPDLHSELNLSSLELGDSALYFCASSPPQGPNYGYTFGSGTRLTVV.

The J gene is TRBJ2-1, the V gene TRBV10-1, with TRBD2 identical over 10 bases. V shed 0 bases and J 7 bases; nucleotides not matched to a gene: 9. The CDR3 loop spans 17 amino acids. Germline CDR1 reads WNHNN; CDR2 reads SYGVQD (reference sequence). CDR3 DNA: TGCGCCAGCAGTGAGTCGAAGAGCGGGGGGGCGGGTAATGAGCAGTTCTTC. Translating it yields CASSESKSGGAGNEQFF.

This chain joins TRBV7-6 and TRBJ2-5, with D tentatively TRBD1 (6 bases). Germline V gene data show CDR1 as SGHVS and CDR2 as FNYEAQ. The CDR3 covers 14 residues. V lost 1 base and J 7 bases, leaving 13 bases between the germline ends. The CDR3 sequence: CASSLEGGWGTQYF. DNA of the CDR3: TGTGCCAGCAGCTTAGAAGGGGGTTGGGGGACCCAGTACTTC.